These T cell receptor beta chains were read from a single sample in a study of T cell repertoires in cytomegalovirus infection. No antigens are known for them. TCRdb independently ran MiXCR on the reads; one entry per CDR3 protein. The sample contains 900,000 to 950,000 distinct CDR3 sequences, 31% of which appear only once. The specimen was cultured CD8+ T cells from PBMCs, collected from culture after CMV antigen stimulation. Receptors originate from a human donor in good health (CMV status not recorded). Some clones in this sample may be carry-over from other donors' samples. Each CDR3 is given with its conserved first and last residue. D genes are given only for firm matches. Expanded clones get a size class; other rows say once, few or many, or leave the size out.

j_call v_call d_call clone_size cdr3_nt cdr3_aa
TRBJ2-7 TRBV7-9 TRBD2 many TGTGCCAGCAGCCCCCCCGGACTAGCGGGGGGGCGCGAGCAGTACTTC CASSPPGLAGGREQYF
TRBJ2-6 TRBV4-3 . . TGCGCCAGCAGCCAAAACTTCCCCTCTGGGGCCAACGTCCTGACTTTC CASSQNFPSGANVLTF
TRBJ1-5 TRBV7-9 . many TGTGCCAGCAGCGGAGTGGGTCAGCCCCAGCATTTT CASSGVGQPQHF
TRBJ2-2 TRBV7-2 TRBD2 . TGTGCCAGCAGCTCTATTCCGGGGACTAGCACCGGGGAGCTGTTTTTT CASSSIPGTSTGELFF
TRBJ1-2 TRBV2 . . TGTGCCAGCAGTGGAAAGAGGGTGAAAGATGGCTACACCTTC CASSGKRVKDGYTF
TRBJ2-1 TRBV9 . few TGTGCCAGCAGCGTAGGGTCTAGGGGCAATGAGCAGTTCTTC CASSVGSRGNEQFF
TRBJ1-2 TRBV5-1 TRBD1 . TGCGCCAGCAGCTTTACCGGGACAGGGATGATTGGCTACACCTTC CASSFTGTGMIGYTF
TRBJ1-1 TRBV28 . . TGTGCCAGCTTATTGCCGCCTGAAGCTTTCTTT CASLLPPEAFF
TRBJ1-2 TRBV6-6 . once TGTGCCAGCACCCCTCGGGACGGATTTGGCTACACCTTC CASTPRDGFGYTF
TRBJ2-5 TRBV6-6 . . TGTGCCAGCAGTTACACGGCGGGGAATATGACCCAGTACTTC CASSYTAGNMTQYF
TRBJ2-2 TRBV27 TRBD1 . TGTGCCAGCCGACAGGGGGCAGAAGCCGGGGAGCTGTTTTTT CASRQGAEAGELFF
TRBJ1-1 TRBV6-5 . . TGTGCCAGCAGTTACTCGAGGGGCCAGGGGACTGAAGCTTTCTTT CASSYSRGQGTEAFF
TRBJ2-6 TRBV6-1 . . TGTGCCAGCAGCACCCCCTCCAGCTCTGGGGCCAACGTCCTGACTTTC CASSTPSSSGANVLTF
TRBJ2-3 TRBV7-9 . few TGTGCCAGCAGCCTTTCATTTTTGACTCCTTCCCCTAGCACAGATACGCAGTATTTT CASSLSFLTPSPSTDTQYF
TRBJ2-1 TRBV5-3 . . TGTGCCAGCAGCCCTGGGGGGGCCACCCTTCTCAGTGAGCAGTTCTTC CASSPGGATLLSEQFF
TRBJ1-4 TRBV7-9 . many TGTGCCAGCAGCCCCTCAACTAATGAAAAACTGTTTTTT CASSPSTNEKLFF
TRBJ2-3 TRBV5-5 . . TGTGCCAGCAGCTTCTACAACCCTCACACAGATACGCAGTATTTT CASSFYNPHTDTQYF
TRBJ1-2 TRBV12-3/TRBV12-4 TRBD1 many TGTGCCAGCAGTTCCCCCGGACAGGGGGACTATGGCTACACCTTC CASSSPGQGDYGYTF
TRBJ2-3 TRBV7-9 . many TGTGCCAGCAGCTTAGGCCTGTTGGCCCCCACAGATACGCAGTATTTT CASSLGLLAPTDTQYF
TRBJ2-1 TRBV6-6 . . TGTGCCAGCAGCAAAGGGTCCTGGGCCTACAATGAGCAGTTCTTC CASSKGSWAYNEQFF
TRBJ1-1 TRBV19 . few TGTGCCAGTAGTATAGATCGGGGGTTGTCGAACACTGAAGCTTTCTTT CASSIDRGLSNTEAFF
TRBJ2-5 TRBV29-1 TRBD2 . TGCAGCGTTGATCTAGCGGGGGATCCTCTAGAGACCCAGTACTTC CSVDLAGDPLETQYF
TRBJ2-7 TRBV14 TRBD1 . TGTGCCAGCAGCCAAGCCCAGGGGGTCCACGAGCAGTACTTC CASSQAQGVHEQYF
TRBJ2-7 TRBV5-1 . few TGCGCCAGCAGCACAAATGGTAACTACGAGCAGTACTTC CASSTNGNYEQYF
TRBJ1-6 TRBV12-3/TRBV12-4 . . TGTGCCAGCATCTCTGGACAGAATTCACCCCTCCACTTT CASISGQNSPLHF
TRBJ2-5 TRBV19 TRBD1 . TGTGCCAGTGCGAGACAGGGGGATTCGAGGAGAGAGACCCAGTACTTC CASARQGDSRRETQYF
TRBJ1-1 TRBV12-3/TRBV12-4 . few TGTGCCAGCAATAATCGTCCCCAGGACTCAAGAGAAGCTTTCTTT CASNNRPQDSREAFF
TRBJ2-5 TRBV7-4 . . TGTGCCAGCAGGGAGTCAGGGTATCAAGAGACCCAGTACTTC CASRESGYQETQYF
TRBJ2-2 TRBV4-1 TRBD2 . TGCGCCAGCAGCCAAGTACTAGCGGGGGGCACGAACACCGGGGAGCTGTTTTTT CASSQVLAGGTNTGELFF
TRBJ2-5 TRBV5-5 . . TGTGCCAGCAGCTTGACTTCGGGGCAGCAAGAGACCCAGTACTTC CASSLTSGQQETQYF
TRBJ1-1 TRBV6-6 . few TGTGCCAGCAGTTACTCATTTCCCGGTGGGACTGAAGCTTTCTTT CASSYSFPGGTEAFF
TRBJ2-2 TRBV6-2/TRBV6-3 . . TGTGCCAGCAGTTATGAGGGGGAGTACACCGGGGAGCTGTTTTTT CASSYEGEYTGELFF
TRBJ1-1 TRBV12-3/TRBV12-4 TRBD1 . TGTGCCAGCAGTGAGGGACAGAGGGGGTACACTGAAGCTTTCTTT CASSEGQRGYTEAFF
TRBJ2-1 TRBV7-6 TRBD1 few TGTGCCAGCAGCTTGACGACAGGGGAAGGCTCCTACAATGAGCAGTTCTTC CASSLTTGEGSYNEQFF
TRBJ2-2 TRBV7-6 TRBD2 few TGTGCCAGCAGCTTAGTAGCGGGGGCCGGGGAGCTGTTTTTT CASSLVAGAGELFF
TRBJ2-7 TRBV2 . . TGTGCCAGCAGTGAAACAGTAAGCTCCTACGAGCAGTACTTC CASSETVSSYEQYF
TRBJ1-3 TRBV7-6 . many TGTGCCAGCAGCCCCGGGACGGGTAGCTCTGGAAACACCATATATTTT CASSPGTGSSGNTIYF
TRBJ2-3 TRBV7-8 . many TGTGCCAGCAGCTTAGTAGGGCGGCAGGGCGCAGATACGCAGTATTTT CASSLVGRQGADTQYF
TRBJ2-1 TRBV6-6 . . TGTGCCAGCAGTCCGGACACGGTTGGCAATGAGCAGTTCTTC CASSPDTVGNEQFF
TRBJ2-1 TRBV15 TRBD1 . TGTGCCACCAGCAGAGACCGGACAGGGGCTGCGAATGAGCAGTTCTTC CATSRDRTGAANEQFF